The 8 T cell receptor beta chains below were found in one sample sequenced in a study of cytomegalovirus exposure and HLA in healthy donors. PCR involved 60 Vbeta and 13 Jbeta primers. The method was immunoSEQ multiplex PCR; TCRdb's version includes in-frame clones alone and lacks a portion of them. The sample lists about 98,000 clones, around 76% seen once, with 7% to 10% in the top ten. The specimen was PBMCs. These TCRs come from a human donor in good health.

This clone was detected only once. The chain recombines TRBV5-4 with TRBJ1-2, with 10 bases that match TRBD1. The V gene end was trimmed by 1 base and the J gene end by 2 bases; junction bases not matched to a gene: 11. This CDR3 is built from 18 residues. The germline V gene has CDR1 SGHNT and CDR2 YYREEE (reference sequence). CDR3 protein: CASSLYRDRGGSNYGYTF. The CDR3 coding sequence is TGTGCCAGCAGCTTGTATCGGGACAGGGGAGGATCGAACTATGGCTACACCTTC.

V usage is TRBV5-1 and J usage is TRBJ1-2, with D tentatively TRBD1 (6 bases). Germline CDR1 SGHRS, CDR2 YFSETQ. The CDR3 extends over 14 amino acids. The V end was cut by 3 bases, the J end by 6 bases, with 15 bases between. The CDR3 coding sequence is TGCGCCAGCAGCTCACCCGGGACAACCCATGGCTACACCTTC. It is translated as CASSSPGTTHGYTF.

This sequence joins TRBV19 and TRBJ2-5; D uncertain. The J call may be wrong; the DNA end is better matched by TRBJ2-7. Germline CDR1 and CDR2: LNHDA and SQIVND (reference sequence). The CDR3 length is 16 residues. CDR3 bases: TGTGCCAGTAGTACGAACCGCCGGGTCCAGACCTACGAGCAGTACTTC. Protein: CASSTNRRVQTYEQYF.

The CDR3: CASSYNRGRSTEAFF. The DNA for the CDR3 is TGTGCCAGCAGTTACAACAGGGGGCGAAGCACTGAAGCTTTCTTT. The V gene is TRBV6-5, the J gene TRBJ1-1; 9 bases are a match to TRBD1. The CDR3 loop spans 15 amino acids. V gave up 2 bases and J gave up 4 bases; unmatched junction bases: 5. Germline assignment: CDR1 MNHEY and CDR2 SVGAGI.

This chain connects TRBV6-5 to TRBJ1-4; no clear D. Germline CDR1 and CDR2: MNHEY and SVGAGI. The ends were cut back, 4 bases at V and 7 bases at J, with 19 bases in the middle. The CDR3 length is 16 residues. CDR3 region: CASSFQNTGKAEKLFF. In nucleotides, the CDR3 is TGTGCCAGCAGTTTCCAAAACACCGGGAAAGCTGAAAAACTGTTTTTT.

The chain recombines TRBV11-2 with TRBJ2-2; D unclear. The CDR3 is 14 amino acids. With 5 bases removed from V and 6 bases from J, the gap between germline ends came to 13 bases. CDR1 is SGHAT and CDR2 is FQNNGV in the germline V gene. The DNA of the CDR3 is TGTGCCAGCAGCCGAGCAAGGAGTTCCGGGGAGCTGTTTTTT. Residues: CASSRARSSGELFF.

This clone has a single count. V gene TRBV9 combines with J gene TRBJ1-3; D unresolved. Germline CDR1 is SGDLS and CDR2 is YYNGEE. CDR3 length: 16 amino acids. Trimming shortened V by 1 base and J by 2 bases, and 13 bases separated the two germline ends. The CDR3 sequence: CASSVNVNSPGNTIYF. For the CDR3, the DNA is TGTGCCAGCAGCGTAAATGTCAACTCCCCTGGAAACACCATATATTTT.

The chain is built from TRBV29-1 and TRBJ2-5; D is ambiguous. V dropped 3 bases and J dropped 5 bases, with 13 bases sitting between them. The CDR3 has 13 amino acids. Germline loops: CDR1 SQVTM, CDR2 ANQGSEA. Written as DNA, the CDR3 is TGCAGCGTTGAGACGACTGCCCGTGAGACCCAGTACTTC. Amino acids: CSVETTARETQYF.